The rows below give T cell receptor beta chains drawn from one sample of a study of post-analysis software for immune sequencing data. MiXCR, applied by TCRdb to the PCR reads, yields one record per CDR3 protein. Among about 380,000 distinct CDR3 sequences listed, less than 40% were seen once. Sample: blood. The receptor source for this set is a girl aged 10 to 17 with multiple sclerosis. Each CDR3 is given with its conserved first and last residue. The D gene is left open where the match is weak. The listing skips clone size in some rows; elsewhere it reads once, few, many or a size class.

j_call clone_size d_call v_call cdr3_aa cdr3_nt
TRBJ2-1 few TRBD2 TRBV24-1 CASCGGAYNEQFF TGTGCCTCCTGCGGGGGGGCCTACAATGAGCAGTTCTTC
TRBJ1-1 few NA TRBV10-3 CAISESGLGRTEAFF TGTGCCATCAGTGAGTCCGGTCTGGGTAGGACTGAAGCTTTCTTT
TRBJ2-7 NA NA TRBV12-3/TRBV12-4 CASTFDGYEQYF TGTGCCAGCACTTTCGATGGATACGAGCAGTACTTC
TRBJ1-1 NA NA TRBV6-5 CASSYSRPPAPEAFF TGTGCCAGCAGTTACTCGCGACCTCCAGCTCCTGAAGCTTTCTTT
TRBJ2-7 NA NA TRBV29-1 CSVEEGRAEQYF TGCAGCGTTGAAGAGGGCAGGGCCGAGCAGTACTTC
TRBJ1-2 NA TRBD1 TRBV12-3/TRBV12-4 CASSLGAGGSHGYTF TGTGCCAGCAGTTTAGGTGCAGGGGGCAGCCATGGCTACACCTTC
TRBJ2-3 NA NA TRBV20-1 CSARVAGGYHTDTQYF TGCAGTGCTAGAGTGGCAGGGGGGTACCACACAGATACGCAGTATTTT
TRBJ2-7 NA TRBD2 TRBV6-1 CASSEFGTSGYEQYF TGTGCCAGCAGTGAATTCGGGACTAGCGGATACGAGCAGTACTTC
TRBJ2-2 NA NA TRBV29-1 CSVGGPGGELFF TGCAGCGTTGGGGGTCCGGGGGGGGAGCTGTTTTTT
TRBJ2-5 NA NA TRBV7-2 CASSYTYGQYF TGTGCCAGCAGTTATACCTACGGGCAGTACTTC
TRBJ1-4 NA NA TRBV10-3 CAISEDPLTNEKLFF TGTGCCATCAGTGAAGACCCCTTAACTAATGAAAAACTGTTTTTT
TRBJ2-2 few TRBD2 TRBV20-1 CSARGLAFNTGELFF TGCAGTGCCCGGGGACTAGCTTTTAACACCGGGGAGCTGTTTTTT
TRBJ2-7 NA NA TRBV4-3 CASSQDIGGGEQYF TGCGCCAGCAGCCAAGATATCGGAGGGGGAGAGCAGTACTTC
TRBJ2-1 NA TRBD2 TRBV4-1 CASSQGSSGYNEQFF TGCGCCAGCAGCCAAGGGTCTAGCGGATACAATGAGCAGTTCTTC
TRBJ2-6 few NA TRBV18 CASSPSEIAGANVLTF TGTGCCAGCTCCCCTTCGGAAATAGCTGGGGCCAACGTCCTGACTTTC
TRBJ1-6 few NA TRBV7-2 CASSLEERTPLHF TGTGCCAGCAGCTTAGAGGAGAGGACACCCCTCCACTTT
TRBJ2-5 NA NA TRBV6-2/TRBV6-3 CASSYSGLRFHQETQYF TGTGCCAGCAGTTACTCTGGGTTGCGATTCCACCAAGAGACCCAGTACTTC
TRBJ2-5 few TRBD2 TRBV28 CASSSRTSGIQETQYF TGTGCCAGCAGTTCTCGGACTAGCGGGATCCAAGAGACCCAGTACTTC
TRBJ2-1 NA TRBD2 TRBV20-1 CSAKTSDPAAYNEQFF TGCAGTGCTAAGACTAGCGACCCGGCCGCCTACAATGAGCAGTTCTTC
TRBJ2-7 few NA TRBV11-1 CASSLARGQPYEQYF TGTGCCAGCAGCTTAGCGCGGGGCCAACCCTACGAGCAGTACTTC
TRBJ2-7 few TRBD2 TRBV20-1 CSAGGEGDNYEQYF TGCAGTGCTGGGGGGGAGGGCGATAACTACGAGCAGTACTTC
TRBJ1-2 NA TRBD1 TRBV7-2 CASSLDRDRVYGYTF TGTGCCAGCAGCTTAGACCGGGACAGGGTCTATGGCTACACCTTC
TRBJ1-2 NA NA TRBV2 CASSRDAAIDGYTF TGTGCCAGCAGTCGGGACGCTGCTATTGATGGCTACACCTTC